The clone carrying this TCR beta chain came up many times. RNA transcripts were the template, and TCR beta CDR3 regions were amplified from them. HTBI primers primed a first-round RT-PCR, and a second-round multiplex PCR followed. TCRdb used MiXCR to reprocess the multiplex PCR reads, holding one entry per CDR3 protein. The sample holds about 1.2 million distinct CDR3 sequences, less than 45% seen once. The data were obtained in a study of Graves' ophthalmopathy and Graves' hyperthyroidism. Source material: peripheral blood or thyroid tissue (not recorded which). The TCR was taken from an adult man with Graves' hyperthyroidism.

The CDR3 coding sequence is TGTGCCAGCAGTTCGGGGGTCACCTACGAGCAGTACTTC. Protein: CASSSGVTYEQYF. The chain carries TRBV5-6 and TRBJ2-7; D is possibly TRBD2 (6 bases). This CDR3 is built from 13 residues. Between the trimmed V and J ends, which lost 5 bases and 2 bases, there was a span of 11 bases. Germline CDR1 reads SGHDT; CDR2 reads YYEEEE.